The subject of this entry is one T cell receptor (beta chain). In this sample, this clonotype turned up many times. Which antigen it targets is not known. Per-base qualities were not stored, and no clone one base away is much larger. The data are from a study of human T cells and chemical hapten exposure (dated by TCRdb to the early 2020s). For the wider study: For sensitization, 2% DPC in acetone was applied to a 2 cm by 2 cm area of upper inner arm skin. Weekly therapeutic DPC doses were additionally applied to the scalp of patients throughout the roughly 23-week study period. Patch tests used Finn chambers with 0.01% DPC on the upper back, scored after 6 days by International Contact Dermatitis Research Group standards. Most of the patients in the cohort were female, and the cohort covered alopecia areata with under or over 50% scalp involvement, alopecia totalis and alopecia universalis. The libraries were sequenced as a pool, and the TCR yield per sample differed mostly because of small variations in library volumes within the pool. The study tracked peripheral blood TCR repertoire changes in vivo during primary and secondary sensitization to the hapten diphenylcyclopropenone (DPC) in alopecia patients. Blood samples were taken from patients before sensitization (week 0) and at 2, 6 and about 24 weeks after DPC sensitization. Some 29 alopecia patients gave blood for TCR sequencing at one to four time points (pre-sensitization, 2, 6 and 24 weeks).

On the study overall, not on this receptor specifically: Repeated subsampling changed both the strength of the expansion versus patch-test correlation and the threshold at which that correlation became significant. All patients had alopecia, a presumed autoimmune disease, so their immune response might differ from that of healthy individuals. Significantly more large CDR3 similarity clusters were formed by expanded TCRs than by pre-sensitization or healthy control sets, consistent with antigen-driven responses. DPC sensitization did not change how many TCRs were above 1 in 1000 frequency, and no evidence was found of alterations in global repertoire structure. Patch test score was positively correlated with the number of PT1 expanded TCRs, with significance at thresholds 8, 16 and 32 but not at 4.

The time point tag for this specimen amounts to: pre-sensitization, week 0. The sample's treatment or condition label, decoded: therapeutic diphenylcyclopropenone sensitization with weekly scalp DPC. At each patch-test visit, blood was drawn before the patch test was applied. Eligible patients were aged 18 to 70, diagnosed with alopecia, deemed suitable for DPC therapy, and excluded if pregnant. Unfractionated whole blood was collected in Tempus Blood RNA tubes, and total RNA was extracted from that blood. The library was produced with RACE. Sequencing was performed on a NextSeq 500. Library preparation attached unique molecular identifiers to individual cDNA molecules for quantitative, reproducible TCR counting. For every blood RNA sample, sequencing covered both the TCR alpha and TCR beta chains. The original pipeline was this. A median of about 87,000 TCRs per sample was observed, with a range of about 20,000 to 690,600. V, J and CDR3 annotation of the TCR reads was carried out using the Decombinator software suite. For PS versus PT1 abundance plots, all samples were subsampled to the same number of TCRs (28,000). Expanded TCRs were defined as absent before sensitization and observed at least eight times at the 2-week time point. TCRdb applied fastp at Q25 and MiXCR to the public reads, then kept only in-frame beta chains. Every distinct CDR3 protein forms one entry, paired with its most common genes and DNA. For this entry, the V and J calls and clone size follow TCRdb and not the study's own pipeline. Recorded for this sample are approximately 320,000 distinct CDR3 sequences; about 5% of them occurred a single time. Of the sample, around 8.8% falls within the top ten clones.

Source: whole blood, taken in connection with sensitization to the hapten diphenylcyclopropenone (DPC). The sequence was obtained from a young woman with alopecia areata. Some clones in this sample may be carry-over from other donors' samples.

The CDR3 corresponds to CASSSGHSETQYF. The DNA reads TGTGCCAGCAGCTCGGGACATTCTGAGACCCAGTACTTC. The V and J genes are TRBV7-8 and TRBJ2-5, with a tentative D gene TRBD1 over 6 matching bases. Its CDR3 holds 13 amino acids, cysteine through phenylalanine. The read is trimmed to its CDR3 DNA, 39 bases read in frame from base 1. V is cut by 4 bases and J by 5 bases, and the space between the germline ends is 11 bases. According to the germline V gene, CDR1 reads SGHVS and CDR2 reads FQNEAQ.